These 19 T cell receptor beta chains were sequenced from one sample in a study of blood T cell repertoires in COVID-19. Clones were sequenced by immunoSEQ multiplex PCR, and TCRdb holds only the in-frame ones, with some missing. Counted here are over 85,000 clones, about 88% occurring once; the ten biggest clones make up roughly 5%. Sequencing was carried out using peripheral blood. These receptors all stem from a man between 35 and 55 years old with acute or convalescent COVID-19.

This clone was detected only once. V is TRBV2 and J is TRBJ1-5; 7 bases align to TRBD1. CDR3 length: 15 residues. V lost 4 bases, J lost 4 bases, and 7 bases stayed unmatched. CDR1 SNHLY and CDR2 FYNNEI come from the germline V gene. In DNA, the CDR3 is TGTGCCAGCAGTGTCGCAGGGGGGCGAAATCAGCCCCAGCATTTT. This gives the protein CASSVAGGRNQPQHF.

The CDR3 DNA follows: TGTGCCATCAGTGAGACTACCACAGATACGCAGTATTTT. Encoded protein: CAISETTTDTQYF. This chain uses TRBV10-3 with TRBJ2-3; D is undetermined. Germline CDR1 is ENHRY and CDR2 is SYGVKD. The CDR3 extends over 13 amino acids. The V and J ends lost 2 bases and 2 bases respectively, with 5 bases between them.

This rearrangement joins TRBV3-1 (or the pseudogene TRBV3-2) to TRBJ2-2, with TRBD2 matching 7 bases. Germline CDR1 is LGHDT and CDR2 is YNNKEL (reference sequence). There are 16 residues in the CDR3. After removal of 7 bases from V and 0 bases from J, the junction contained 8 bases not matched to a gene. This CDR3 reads CASTSWEGTNTGELFF. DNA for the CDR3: TGTGCCAGCACCTCGTGGGAGGGGACGAACACCGGGGAGCTGTTTTTT.

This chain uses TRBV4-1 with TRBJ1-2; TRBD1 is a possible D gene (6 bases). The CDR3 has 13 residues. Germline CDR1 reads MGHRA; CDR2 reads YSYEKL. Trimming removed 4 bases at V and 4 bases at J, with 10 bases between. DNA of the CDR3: TGCGCCAGCAGCCTCGGACAGCCCTATGGCTACACCTTC. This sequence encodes CASSLGQPYGYTF.

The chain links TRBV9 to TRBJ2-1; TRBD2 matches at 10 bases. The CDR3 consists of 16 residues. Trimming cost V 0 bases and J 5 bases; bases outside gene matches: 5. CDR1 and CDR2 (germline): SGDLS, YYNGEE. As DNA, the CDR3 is TGTGCCAGCAGCGTAGTACTAGCGGGAAAAAACAATGAGCAGTTCTTC. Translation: CASSVVLAGKNNEQFF.

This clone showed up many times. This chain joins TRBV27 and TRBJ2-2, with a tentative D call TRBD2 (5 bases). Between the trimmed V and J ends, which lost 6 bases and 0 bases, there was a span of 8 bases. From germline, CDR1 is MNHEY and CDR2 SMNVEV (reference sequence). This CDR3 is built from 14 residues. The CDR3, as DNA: TGTGCCAGCAGGGACGGGACGAACACCGGGGAGCTGTTTTTT. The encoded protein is CASRDGTNTGELFF.

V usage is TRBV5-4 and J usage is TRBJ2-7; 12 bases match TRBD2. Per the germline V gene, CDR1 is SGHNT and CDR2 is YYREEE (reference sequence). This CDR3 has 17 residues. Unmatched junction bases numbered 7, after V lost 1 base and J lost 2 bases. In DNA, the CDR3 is TGTGCCAGCAGCTTGCCAACTAGCGGGGGGAGTCCCTACGAGCAGTACTTC. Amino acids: CASSLPTSGGSPYEQYF.

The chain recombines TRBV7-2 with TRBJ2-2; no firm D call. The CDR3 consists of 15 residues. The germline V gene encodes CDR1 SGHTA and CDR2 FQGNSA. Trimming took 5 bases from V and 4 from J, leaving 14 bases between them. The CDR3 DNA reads TGTGCCAGCAGCCCTTTTTTCCCAGGCACCGGGGAGCTGTTTTTT. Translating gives CASSPFFPGTGELFF.

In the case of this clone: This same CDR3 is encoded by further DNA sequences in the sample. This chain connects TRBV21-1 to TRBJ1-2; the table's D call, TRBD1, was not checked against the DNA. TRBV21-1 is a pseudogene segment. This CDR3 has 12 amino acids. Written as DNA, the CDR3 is TGTGCCAGCCTGGGGCAGGGCTATGGCTACACCTTC. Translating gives CASLGQGYGYTF.

CDR3 sequence: CATRQSNQPQHF. DNA of the CDR3: TGTGCCACCAGACAGAGCAATCAGCCCCAGCATTTT. The chain links TRBV19 to TRBJ1-5, with a possible D match to TRBD1 (5 bases). CDR3 length: 12 amino acids. Trimming shortened V by 10 bases and J by 1 base, and 8 bases separated the two germline ends. Germline CDR1 reads LNHDA; CDR2 reads SQIVND (reference sequence).

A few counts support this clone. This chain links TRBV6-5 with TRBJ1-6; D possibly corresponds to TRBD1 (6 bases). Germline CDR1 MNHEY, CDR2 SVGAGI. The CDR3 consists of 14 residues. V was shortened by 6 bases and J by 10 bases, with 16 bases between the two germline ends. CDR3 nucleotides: TGTGCCAGCAGACAGGGCAACAATAGGTCACCCCTCCACTTT. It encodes CASRQGNNRSPLHF.

CDR3 DNA: TGTGCCAGCAGCCTAGACAGGAACCAGCCCCAGCATTTT. It is translated as CASSLDRNQPQHF. This chain links TRBV5-4 with TRBJ1-5; D may be TRBD1 (6 bases). V lost 4 bases to trimming and J lost 7 bases, with 12 bases between them. CDR3 length: 13 amino acids. Germline values: CDR1 SGHNT, CDR2 YYREEE (reference sequence).

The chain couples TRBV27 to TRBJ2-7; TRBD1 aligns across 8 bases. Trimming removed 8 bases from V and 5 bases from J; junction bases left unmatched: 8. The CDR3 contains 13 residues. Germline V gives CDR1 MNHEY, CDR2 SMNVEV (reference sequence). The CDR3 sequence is CASRGTGRHEQYF. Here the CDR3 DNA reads TGTGCCAGCCGAGGGACAGGACGGCACGAGCAGTACTTC.

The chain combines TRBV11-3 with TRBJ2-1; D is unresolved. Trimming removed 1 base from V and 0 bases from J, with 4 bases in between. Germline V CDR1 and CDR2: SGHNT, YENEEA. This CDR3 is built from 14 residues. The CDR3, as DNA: TGTGCCAGCAGCTTAGGTAGCTCCTACAATGAGCAGTTCTTC. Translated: CASSLGSSYNEQFF.

The CDR3 sequence: CASSDRLNTEAFF. CDR3 coding DNA: TGCGCCAGCAGTGACAGGCTGAACACTGAAGCTTTCTTT. V gene TRBV5-1 combines with J gene TRBJ1-1, with TRBD1 as a possible D gene (6 bases). CDR1 and CDR2 (germline): SGHRS, YFSETQ. The CDR3 extends over 13 amino acids. Trimming removed 5 bases at V and 0 bases at J, with 8 bases between. The full variable domain, rest sourced from reference TRBV5-1 and TRBJ1-1, is KAGVTQTPRYLIKTRGQQVTLSCSPISGHRSVSWYQQTPGQGLQFLFEYFSETQRNKGNFPGRFSGRQFSNSRSEMNVSTLELGDSALYLCASSDRLNTEAFFGQGTRLTVV.

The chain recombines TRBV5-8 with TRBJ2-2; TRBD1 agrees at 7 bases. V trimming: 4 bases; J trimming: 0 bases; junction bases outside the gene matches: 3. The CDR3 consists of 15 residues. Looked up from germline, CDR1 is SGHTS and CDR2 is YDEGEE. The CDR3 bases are TGTGCCAGCAGCCAAGGGACAGCGAACACCGGGGAGCTGTTTTTT. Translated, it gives CASSQGTANTGELFF.

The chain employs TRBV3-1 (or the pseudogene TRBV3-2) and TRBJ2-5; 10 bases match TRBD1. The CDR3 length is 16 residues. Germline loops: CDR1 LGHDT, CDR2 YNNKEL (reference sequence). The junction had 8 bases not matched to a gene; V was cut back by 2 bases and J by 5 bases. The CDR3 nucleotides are TGTGCCAGCAGCCAAAGGGACAGGGGCCGCGGGGAGACCCAGTACTTC. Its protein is CASSQRDRGRGETQYF.

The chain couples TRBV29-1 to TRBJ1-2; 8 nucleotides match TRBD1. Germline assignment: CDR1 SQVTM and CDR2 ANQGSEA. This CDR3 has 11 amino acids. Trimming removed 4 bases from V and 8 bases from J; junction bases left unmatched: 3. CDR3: CSVGTGGGYTF. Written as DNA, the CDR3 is TGCAGCGTTGGAACAGGGGGGGGCTACACCTTC.

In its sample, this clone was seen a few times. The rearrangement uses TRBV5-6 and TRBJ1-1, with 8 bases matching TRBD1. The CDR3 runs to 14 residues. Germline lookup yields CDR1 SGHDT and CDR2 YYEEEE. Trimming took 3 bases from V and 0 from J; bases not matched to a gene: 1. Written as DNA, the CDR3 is TGTGCCAGCAGCTGGACAGGGTTGAACACTGAAGCTTTCTTT. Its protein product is CASSWTGLNTEAFF.